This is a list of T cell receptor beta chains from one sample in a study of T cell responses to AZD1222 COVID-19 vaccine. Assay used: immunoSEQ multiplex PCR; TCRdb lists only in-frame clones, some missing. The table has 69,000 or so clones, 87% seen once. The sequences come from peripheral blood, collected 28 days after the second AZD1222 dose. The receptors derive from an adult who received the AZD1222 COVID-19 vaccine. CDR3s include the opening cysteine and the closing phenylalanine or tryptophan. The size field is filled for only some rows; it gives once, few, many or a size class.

CDR3 protein: CASSPLQGGETQYF; J gene: TRBJ2-5; clone size: once; V gene: TRBV28
CDR3 protein: CASSPDVIVDEQYF; J gene: TRBJ2-7; clone size: -; V gene: TRBV5-1
CDR3 protein: CASSPPGKGSTVSGNTIYF; J gene: TRBJ1-3; clone size: -; V gene: TRBV18
CDR3 protein: CASGRTGRREGGYTF; J gene: TRBJ1-2; clone size: -; V gene: TRBV6-5
CDR3 protein: CAISEGQSVEKLFF; J gene: TRBJ1-4; clone size: once; V gene: TRBV10-3
CDR3 protein: CASSPPPNTEAFF; J gene: TRBJ1-1; clone size: -; V gene: TRBV7-9
CDR3 protein: CASSLKGTGANVLTF; J gene: TRBJ2-6; clone size: once; V gene: TRBV5-4
CDR3 protein: CASSLGGQDGYTF; J gene: TRBJ1-2; clone size: -; V gene: TRBV5-6
CDR3 protein: CATSAHPSHGTDGELFF; J gene: TRBJ2-2; clone size: -; V gene: TRBV24-1
CDR3 protein: CASSPNGDTGELFF; J gene: TRBJ2-2; clone size: -; V gene: TRBV3-1/TRBV3-2
CDR3 protein: CASSPRTGGAETQYF; J gene: TRBJ2-5; clone size: -; V gene: TRBV2
CDR3 protein: CASSPAGQPNEKLFF; J gene: TRBJ1-4; clone size: -; V gene: TRBV18
CDR3 protein: CASSYSARGNNEQFF; J gene: TRBJ2-1; clone size: -; V gene: TRBV6-5
CDR3 protein: CASSHTGTSITYNEQFF; J gene: TRBJ2-1; clone size: once; V gene: TRBV5-8
CDR3 protein: CASSRTGSSYNSPLHF; J gene: TRBJ1-6; clone size: -; V gene: TRBV19
CDR3 protein: CASSLLYTSTDTQYF; J gene: TRBJ2-3; clone size: -; V gene: TRBV7-2
CDR3 protein: CASSARERAIDTQYF; J gene: TRBJ2-3; clone size: once; V gene: TRBV9
CDR3 protein: CASREAGGGETQYF; J gene: TRBJ2-5; clone size: few; V gene: TRBV3-1/TRBV3-2
CDR3 protein: CASSLEQGTNTGELFF; J gene: TRBJ2-2; clone size: -; V gene: TRBV5-6
CDR3 protein: CASSTDREETQYF; J gene: TRBJ2-5; clone size: -; V gene: TRBV12-3/TRBV12-4
CDR3 protein: CASSLRTSGSGEQFF; J gene: TRBJ2-1; clone size: -; V gene: TRBV7-3
CDR3 protein: CASSLHGFRTTNEKLFF; J gene: TRBJ1-4; clone size: -; V gene: TRBV28